This T cell receptor beta chain is from a study of T cell repertoires in cytomegalovirus infection. About the research overall: Both recently identified HLA-C-restricted and well-studied HLA-B-restricted CMV epitopes were used in the study. The public TCR beta signatures pointed to both CMV infection and matching HLA type.

General study findings and limits: HLA-C-restricted TCR beta clonotypes specific for CMV led the ex vivo response. Based on cumulative public TCR beta family frequency, carriers of CMV plus the relevant HLA were identified.

Regarding this clonotype: Its antigen is not known.

The CDR3 sequence is 18 residues long. The ends lost 9 bases at V and 2 bases at J; junction bases unmatched: 18. Germline V gives CDR1 MNHNS, CDR2 SASEGT. Using its own MiXCR run on the reads, TCRdb lists one record per CDR3 protein. This sample carries about 830,000 distinct CDR3 sequences, approximately 32% of them seen once, and the ten largest clones take around 12%. This receptor was identified in a human donor in good health (CMV status not recorded). Some clones in this sample may be carry-over from other donors' samples. Sequenced here: cultured CD8+ T cells from PBMCs, sampled from culture after CMV antigen stimulation. The V and J genes are TRBV6-1 and TRBJ2-1, with TRBD1 matching over 8 bases. DNA for the CDR3: TGTGCCAGTATAAAGACAGGGGAGTGGTATGTCGCCTACAATGAGCAGTTCTTC. This sequence encodes CASIKTGEWYVAYNEQFF.